The present T cell receptor (beta chain) was sequenced within a study of T-cell reconstitution after alpha-beta-depleted transplantation in children listed by TCRdb under 2016. Context from the whole study: The study quantitatively tracked T-cell immune reconstitution after TCRalphabeta/CD19-depleted allogeneic hematopoietic cell transplantation in children using TCR repertoire profiling. Broader findings and caveats from the paper: Over the following months the frequencies of hyperexpanded clones went down, and after one year T-cell counts and TCRbeta diversity were mostly credited to newly produced T cells. The apparently early alphabetaT-cell count recovery about two months after transplant was reportedly dependent on only several hundred rapidly expanded clones derived from non-depleted graft cells. The high TCRbeta diversity at day 60 in some patients was ascribed to recipient T cells and intrathymic progenitors that had survived conditioning.

The sample holds a few counts of this clonotype. Its target antigen remains unknown. No much larger clonotype is one base removed from it; base qualities were not supplied. The treatment or condition label, as the study defines it: allogeneic hematopoietic cell transplantation with graft depleted of TCRalphabeta T cells and CD19 B cells. TCRalphabeta/CD19-depleted allogeneic hematopoietic cell grafts were given to the transplant recipients, all of whom were children. The method was PCR. TCRdb lists the instrument as Illumina HiSeq 2500. TCR libraries were prepared with molecular barcoding, using unique molecular identifiers to normalize TCRbeta repertoire quantification. TCRdb itself trimmed the public reads at Q25 with fastp, ran MiXCR and retained productive beta chains. Rows matching on CDR3 protein sequence are summarized as one entry with the most common DNA and genes. In all, the sample holds about 130,000 distinct CDR3 sequences, and 8.5% to 10% of those were seen once. Of the sample, around 24% is held by the ten largest clones.

CDR1 is given as DFQATT and CDR2 as SNEGSKA, both from the germline V gene (reference sequence). A distance of 14 bases separates the germline ends of V and J, which lose 1 base and 5 bases respectively. Spanning cysteine to phenylalanine, the CDR3 consists of 15 amino acids. The only DNA kept is the CDR3, 45 bases in frame from the first base. The source material was PBMCs, mostly from graft donor cells, sampled 180 days after TCRalphabeta/CD19-depleted stem cell transplant. The clonotype originates from a girl under three years old who had a stem cell transplant for combined immunodeficiency, so the T cells may come from the graft donor. The chain joins TRBV20-1 to TRBJ1-4; a tentative D match to TRBD1 spans 5 bases. The nucleotide sequence reads as follows: TGCAGTGCTAGAGGGCCTCACCAGGGAAATGAAAAACTGTTTTTT. It codes for CSARGPHQGNEKLFF.